The clone carrying this T cell receptor (beta chain) was found a few times. The target antigen is unknown. The authors took one heparinised blood draw, averaging roughly 100 mL, from each donor. These data originate in a study of beta chain features in type 1 diabetes. Overall study context: Age and gender were similar between patients and healthy donors, as were cell yields.

What was sequenced were expressed TCRB transcripts, since all of the isolated RNA had been reverse transcribed. For naive, central memory and regulatory T cell samples, reads averaged approximately 3.9 million. Sequencing was performed with immunoSEQ multiplex PCR; in TCRdb, only in-frame clones are kept and a portion is missing. Of over 350,000 clones listed, approximately 16% are singletons. The V gene end was trimmed by 4 bases and the J gene end by 4 bases; junction bases not matched to a gene: 16. The CDR3 consists of 20 residues. CDR1 is SQVTM, CDR2 ANQGSEA, per germline. Study results and limitations: Highly expressing activated T cells could be over-counted with a cDNA template.

The source is a woman between 18 and 29 years old in good health. The rearrangement joins TRBV29-1 to TRBJ2-2; 15 nucleotides agree with TRBD2. The sequenced sample was naive CD4+ T cells from blood. The CDR3: CSVGGFKTGLAGGTTGELFF. In DNA form, the CDR3 reads TGCAGCGTTGGAGGGTTTAAGACGGGACTAGCGGGAGGCACCACCGGGGAGCTGTTTTTT.